This T cell receptor (beta chain) emerged from a study of blood T cells in healthy people across ages (dated by TCRdb to about 2015). Concerning the study at large: Template switching captured roughly one uniquely barcoded TCR beta cDNA molecule per two T cells in model experiments. Donors of different ages were randomly distributed across sequencing lanes to avoid experimental bias. The donors were divided into four age groups: young (average approximately 16 years), middle-aged (about 39), aged (about 61) and long-lived (roughly 88). To track age-related changes in TCR beta repertoire diversity, the study relied on deep sequencing normalized with unique cDNA molecular identifiers. Using the same blood draw, the study looked at two additional independent replicas of 1 million unique cDNA reads for two donors, one aged 18 to 30 and the other aged 80 or older. Study-wide conclusions, independent of this receptor: Conclusive comparison of naive and antigen-experienced compartments was prevented by the profiling of bulk unsorted PBMCs. The percentage of naive T cells measured by flow cytometry correlated strongly with observed TCR beta diversity. Estimates of total diversity from one million sequenced T cells were regarded as lower bounds and underestimates. Compared with the aged group, the long-lived group had more naive CD4+ T cells, fewer expanded clones and increased TCR diversity, a pattern suggesting age selection. Because the CMV infection status of the donors was unknown, age-related changes in expanded clonotypes may potentially have been confounded. As age increased, observed TCR beta diversity per million T cells dropped in a roughly linear way, and a significant reduction was already evident by age about 36.

This clonotype was counted many times. Its antigen is not yet known. No per-base quality is available; no much larger clone lies one base away. The roughly 39 donors, aged about 6 to 95 years, were systemically healthy Caucasian individuals from Russia. Ten milliliters of peripheral blood were collected from each donor into EDTA-treated Vacutainer tubes. Ficoll-Paque density-gradient centrifugation was used to isolate PBMCs, with at least 6.5 million obtained per sample. Trizol reagent was used to extract total RNA from the PBMCs, yielding at least 5 micrograms per sample. The percentages of naive CD45RAhigh/CD27high T cells were determined by flow cytometry on a PBMC aliquot from every donor. Receptor amplification or capture employed 5' RACE. Instrument used: Illumina HiSeq 2500. A second PCR of roughly 6 to 11 cycles was run with a J-beta primer mix and a sample-barcoded 5' primer. A template-switch 5' adaptor carrying 12 random nucleotides introduced a unique molecular identifier onto each TCR beta cDNA molecule. At least 3 million CDR3-containing paired-end reads were obtained from each sample. All of the RNA was converted into first-strand cDNA using the Mint cDNA synthesis kit, with a TRBC-specific oligonucleotide serving as the primer. All cDNA was treated with uracil-DNA glycosylase and then went through a first 18-cycle PCR with the universal primers M1SS and BC2_uni_R. The study's own analysis went as follows. For normalization, 1 million high-quality reads were randomly selected from each sample, with every read carrying a distinct molecular identifier. Instead of being binned into consensus sequences, reads with shared molecular identifiers were discarded. MiTCR, run with a Q25 quality threshold and the strictest error-elimination algorithm, handled CDR3 identification, clonotype clustering and error correction. A nonparametric unseen species model with Euler transformation was used to estimate lower-bound total TCR beta diversity. TCRdb passed the public sequencing reads through fastp at Q25 and MiXCR, retaining productive beta sequences. Rows are combined by CDR3 protein, so each entry shows the most common genes and DNA. It is TCRdb's table, rather than the study itself, that gives the V and J calls and clone size. The sample yields roughly 1.7 million distinct CDR3 sequences; about 35% were counted once. The ten largest clones represent approximately 11% of the sample.

Reading from cysteine to phenylalanine, the CDR3 counts 15 amino acids. Only the CDR3 portion is preserved as DNA: 45 bases, with reading frame beginning at the first base. Based on the germline V gene (reference sequence), the CDR1 and CDR2 sequences are SGHKS and YYEKEE. At the junction V is shortened by 4 bases and J by 0 bases, with 12 bases in between. Recombination joined TRBV5-5 with TRBJ2-3; TRBD1 might be the D gene, on 6 matching bases. The sample comprised blood. The receptor was derived from a woman aged 30 to 39 in good health. In nucleotides, the sequence is TGTGCCAGCAGCAAAAGGACAGCTAGCACAGATACGCAGTATTTT. It translates as CASSKRTASTDTQYF.